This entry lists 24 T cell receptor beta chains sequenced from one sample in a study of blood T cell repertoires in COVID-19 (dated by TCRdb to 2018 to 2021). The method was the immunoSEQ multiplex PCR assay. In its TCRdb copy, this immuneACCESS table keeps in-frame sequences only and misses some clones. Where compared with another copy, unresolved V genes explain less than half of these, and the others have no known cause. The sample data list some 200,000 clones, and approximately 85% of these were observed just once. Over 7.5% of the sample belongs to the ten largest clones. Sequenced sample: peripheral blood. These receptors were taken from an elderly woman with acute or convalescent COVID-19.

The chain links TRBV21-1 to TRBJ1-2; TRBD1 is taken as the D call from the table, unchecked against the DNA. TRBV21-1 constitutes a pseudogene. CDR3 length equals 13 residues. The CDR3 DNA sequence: TGTGCCAGCAGCAAAGGGAACAGGAATGGCTACACCTTC. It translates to CASSKGNRNGYTF.

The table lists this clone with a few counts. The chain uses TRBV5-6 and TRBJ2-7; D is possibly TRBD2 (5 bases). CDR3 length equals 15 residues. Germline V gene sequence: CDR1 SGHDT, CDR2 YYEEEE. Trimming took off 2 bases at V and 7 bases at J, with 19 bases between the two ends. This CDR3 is CASSFLTEPEGEQYF. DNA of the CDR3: TGTGCCAGCAGCTTCCTGACCGAACCTGAGGGAGAGCAGTACTTC.

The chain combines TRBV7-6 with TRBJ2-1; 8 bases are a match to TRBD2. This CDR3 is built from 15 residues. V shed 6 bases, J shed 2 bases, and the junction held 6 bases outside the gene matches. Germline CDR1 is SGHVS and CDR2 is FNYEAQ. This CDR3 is CASRPVAGTYNEQFF. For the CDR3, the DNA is TGTGCCAGCAGACCCGTAGCGGGGACCTACAATGAGCAGTTCTTC.

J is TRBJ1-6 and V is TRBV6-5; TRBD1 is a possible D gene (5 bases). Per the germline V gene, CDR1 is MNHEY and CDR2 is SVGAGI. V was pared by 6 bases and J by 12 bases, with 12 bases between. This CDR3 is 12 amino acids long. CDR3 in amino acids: CASRLGGGPLHF. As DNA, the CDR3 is TGTGCCAGCAGGCTCGGGGGGGGACCCCTCCACTTT.

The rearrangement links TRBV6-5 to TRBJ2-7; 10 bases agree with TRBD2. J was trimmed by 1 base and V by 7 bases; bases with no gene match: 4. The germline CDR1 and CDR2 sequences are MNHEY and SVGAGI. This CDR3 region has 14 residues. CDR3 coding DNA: TGTGCCAGCACCGGACTAGCGGATTCCTACGAGCAGTACTTC. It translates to CASTGLADSYEQYF.

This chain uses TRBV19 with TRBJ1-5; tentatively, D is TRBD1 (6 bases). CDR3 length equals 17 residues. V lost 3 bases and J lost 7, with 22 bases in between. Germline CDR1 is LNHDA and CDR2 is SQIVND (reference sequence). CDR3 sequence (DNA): TGTGCCAGTAGTATGCTAGCTGATCCTTGGGGGCGGCAGCCCCAGCATTTT. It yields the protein CASSMLADPWGRQPQHF.

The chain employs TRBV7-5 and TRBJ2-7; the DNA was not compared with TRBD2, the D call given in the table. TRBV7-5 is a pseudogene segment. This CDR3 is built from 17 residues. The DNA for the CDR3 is TGTGTCAGAAGCGCCGACGGGGCAGCGGGGTACTTCTACGAGCAGTACTTC. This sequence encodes CVRSADGAAGYFYEQYF.

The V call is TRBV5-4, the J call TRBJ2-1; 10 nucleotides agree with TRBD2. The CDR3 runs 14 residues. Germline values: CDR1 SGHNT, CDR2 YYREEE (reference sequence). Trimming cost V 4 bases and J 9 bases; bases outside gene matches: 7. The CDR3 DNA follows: TGTGCCAGCAGCAGTAGCGGGGGGCGGGGTGAGCAGTTCTTC. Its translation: CASSSSGGRGEQFF.

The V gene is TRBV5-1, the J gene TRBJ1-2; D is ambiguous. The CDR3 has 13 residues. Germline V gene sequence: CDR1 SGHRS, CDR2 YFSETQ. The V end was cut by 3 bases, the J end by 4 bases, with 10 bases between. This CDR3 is CASSSTDPYGYTF. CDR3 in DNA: TGCGCCAGCAGCTCTACAGATCCCTATGGCTACACCTTC.

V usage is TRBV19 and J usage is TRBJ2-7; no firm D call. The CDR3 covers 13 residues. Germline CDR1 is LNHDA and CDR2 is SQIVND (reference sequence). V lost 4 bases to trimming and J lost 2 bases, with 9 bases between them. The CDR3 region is CASSNLRPYEQYF. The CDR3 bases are TGTGCCAGTAGTAATCTGCGGCCCTACGAGCAGTACTTC. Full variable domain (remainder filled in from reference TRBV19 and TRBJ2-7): DGGITQSPKYLFRKEGQNVTLSCEQNLNHDAMYWYRQDPGQGLRLIYYSQIVNDFQKGDIAEGYSVSREKKESFPLTVTSAQKNPTAFYLCASSNLRPYEQYFGPGTRLTVT.

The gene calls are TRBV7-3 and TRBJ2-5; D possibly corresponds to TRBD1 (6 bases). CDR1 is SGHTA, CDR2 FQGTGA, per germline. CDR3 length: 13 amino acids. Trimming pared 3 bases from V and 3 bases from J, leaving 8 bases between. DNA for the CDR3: TGTGCCAGCAGCTTTGCAGGGGAAGAGACCCAGTACTTC. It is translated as CASSFAGEETQYF.

The CDR3 loop reads CASSLYAGLAGVQETQYF. Here the CDR3 DNA reads TGTGCCAGCAGCCTTTACGCCGGGCTAGCGGGTGTTCAAGAGACCCAGTACTTC. The chain links TRBV5-6 to TRBJ2-5; 8 bases are a match to TRBD2. The CDR3 totals 18 residues. Germline loops: CDR1 SGHDT, CDR2 YYEEEE. Trimming at V came to 4 bases and at J to 2 bases, leaving 16 bases not matched to a gene.

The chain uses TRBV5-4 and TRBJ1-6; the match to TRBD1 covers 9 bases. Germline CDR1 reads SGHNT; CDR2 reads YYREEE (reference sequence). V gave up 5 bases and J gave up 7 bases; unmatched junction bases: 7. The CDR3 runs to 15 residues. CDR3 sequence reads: CASRAGTGQNSPLHF. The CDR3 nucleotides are TGTGCCAGCAGGGCCGGGACAGGGCAAAATTCACCCCTCCACTTT.

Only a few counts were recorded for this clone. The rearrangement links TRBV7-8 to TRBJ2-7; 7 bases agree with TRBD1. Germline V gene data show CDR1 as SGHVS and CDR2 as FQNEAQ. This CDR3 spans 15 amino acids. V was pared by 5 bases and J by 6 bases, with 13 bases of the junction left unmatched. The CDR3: CASSVAAGGIPEQYF. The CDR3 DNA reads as TGTGCCAGCAGCGTTGCGGCAGGGGGTATCCCCGAGCAGTACTTC.

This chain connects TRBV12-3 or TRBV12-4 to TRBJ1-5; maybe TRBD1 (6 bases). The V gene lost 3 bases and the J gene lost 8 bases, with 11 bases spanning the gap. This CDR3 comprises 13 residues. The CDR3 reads CASSFRGVEPQHF. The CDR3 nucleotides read TGTGCCAGCAGTTTCAGGGGTGTGGAGCCCCAGCATTTT.

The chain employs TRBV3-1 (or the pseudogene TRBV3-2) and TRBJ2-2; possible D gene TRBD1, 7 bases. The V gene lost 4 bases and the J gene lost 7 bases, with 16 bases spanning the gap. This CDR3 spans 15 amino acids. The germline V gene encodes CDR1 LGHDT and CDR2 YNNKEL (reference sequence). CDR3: CASSRQGGRNGELFF. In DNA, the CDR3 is TGTGCCAGCAGCCGTCAGGGGGGCCGTAACGGGGAGCTGTTTTTT.

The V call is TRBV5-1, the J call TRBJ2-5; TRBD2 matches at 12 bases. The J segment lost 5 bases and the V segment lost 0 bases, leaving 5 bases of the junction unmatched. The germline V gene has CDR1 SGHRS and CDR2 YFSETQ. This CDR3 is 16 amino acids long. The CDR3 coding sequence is TGCGCCAGCAGCTTGGGTTCCCTAGCGGGGGGGGAGACCCAGTACTTC. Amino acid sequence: CASSLGSLAGGETQYF.

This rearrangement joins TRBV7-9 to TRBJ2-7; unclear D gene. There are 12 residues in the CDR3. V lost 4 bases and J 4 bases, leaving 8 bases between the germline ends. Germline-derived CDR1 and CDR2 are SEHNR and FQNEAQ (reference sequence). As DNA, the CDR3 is TGTGCCAGCAGCTGGGCCTTTTACGAGCAGTACTTC. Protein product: CASSWAFYEQYF.

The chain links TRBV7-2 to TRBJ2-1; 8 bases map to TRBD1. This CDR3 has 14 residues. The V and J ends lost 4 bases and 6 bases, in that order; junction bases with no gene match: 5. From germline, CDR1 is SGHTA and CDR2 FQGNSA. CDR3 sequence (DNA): TGTGCCAGCAGCTGGGGACAGGACGGCAATGAGCAGTTCTTC. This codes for CASSWGQDGNEQFF. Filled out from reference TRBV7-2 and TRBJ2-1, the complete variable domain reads GAGVSQSPSNKVTEKGKDVELRCDPISGHTALYWYRQSLGQGLEFLIYFQGNSAPDKSGLPSDRFSAERTGGSVSTLTIQRTQQEDSAVYLCASSWGQDGNEQFFGPGTRLTVL.

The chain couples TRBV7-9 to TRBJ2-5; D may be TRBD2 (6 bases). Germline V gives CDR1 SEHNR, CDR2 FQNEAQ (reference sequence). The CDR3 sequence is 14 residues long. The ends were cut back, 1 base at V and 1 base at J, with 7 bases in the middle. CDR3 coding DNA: TGTGCCAGCAGCTTAGTCGGGGGCCAAGAGACCCAGTACTTC. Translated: CASSLVGGQETQYF.

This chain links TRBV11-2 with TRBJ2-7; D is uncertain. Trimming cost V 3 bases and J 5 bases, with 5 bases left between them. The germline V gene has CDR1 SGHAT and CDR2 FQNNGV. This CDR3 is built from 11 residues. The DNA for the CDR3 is TGTGCCAGCAGCTTGGGCCACGAGCAGTACTTC. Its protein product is CASSLGHEQYF. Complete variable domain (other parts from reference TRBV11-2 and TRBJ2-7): EAGVAQSPRYKIIEKRQSVAFWCNPISGHATLYWYQQILGQGPKLLIQFQNNGVVDDSQLPKDRFSAERLKGVDSTLKIQPAKLEDSAVYLCASSLGHEQYFGPGTRLTVT.

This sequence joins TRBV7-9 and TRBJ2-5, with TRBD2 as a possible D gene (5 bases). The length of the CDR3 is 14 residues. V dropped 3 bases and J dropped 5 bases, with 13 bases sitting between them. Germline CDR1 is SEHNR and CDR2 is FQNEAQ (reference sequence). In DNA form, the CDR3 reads TGTGCCAGCAGCTTCGGGCCCCGCGGGGAGACCCAGTACTTC. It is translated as CASSFGPRGETQYF.

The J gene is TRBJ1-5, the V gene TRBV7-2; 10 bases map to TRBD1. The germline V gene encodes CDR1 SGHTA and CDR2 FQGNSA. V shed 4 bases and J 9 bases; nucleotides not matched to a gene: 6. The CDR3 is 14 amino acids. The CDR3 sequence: CASSSRTGGRPQHF. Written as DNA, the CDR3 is TGTGCCAGCAGCTCGCGGACAGGGGGGAGGCCCCAGCATTTT.

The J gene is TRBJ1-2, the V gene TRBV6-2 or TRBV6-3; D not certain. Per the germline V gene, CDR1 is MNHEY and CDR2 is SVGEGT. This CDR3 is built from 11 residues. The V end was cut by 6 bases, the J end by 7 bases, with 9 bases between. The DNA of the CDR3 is TGTGCCAGCAGCAACGAGGGTGGCTACACCTTC. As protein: CASSNEGGYTF.